This T cell receptor (beta chain) is drawn from a study of blood T cell repertoires in COVID-19. On the study more broadly: Donors in the United States, Italy and Spain gave samples during acute or convalescent COVID-19. PBMCs, B-cell-depleted T cells, or T cells provided the cDNA or gDNA that made up the material.

Source study methods: Researchers report that nucleated cell counts were estimated from reference gene primer amplification. Profiled with immunoSEQ multiplex PCR; TCRdb holds only in-frame clones, not every one. That table is the source of V, J and clone size, and D and trimming were worked out from the DNA. This table has tens of thousands of clones, about 76% appearing once. This TCR was recovered from a woman older than 75 with active or convalescent COVID-19. Material: peripheral blood.

The CDR3 loop reads CASRSPLGGGFEQFF. Here the CDR3 DNA reads TGTGCCAGCAGATCTCCTCTGGGGGGGGGCTTCGAGCAGTTCTTC. This sequence joins TRBV28 and TRBJ2-1; TRBD2 is a possible D gene (7 bases). Trimming left V 6 bases short and J 10 bases short, with 22 bases between. The CDR3 contains 15 residues. The germline gives CDR1 MDHEN, CDR2 SYDVKM. Supplemented by reference TRBV28 and TRBJ2-1, the full variable domain reads DVKVTQSSRYLVKRTGEKVFLECVQDMDHENMFWYRQDPGLGLRLIYFSYDVKMKEKGDIPEGYSVSREKKERFSLILESASTNQTSMYLCASRSPLGGGFEQFFGPGTRLTVL.